This T cell receptor (beta chain) was found in a study of T cells after yellow fever vaccination. This clonotype was detected a few times. Its antigen is as yet unknown. Findings and limits, study-wide: Clonotypes appearing in both CD4 and CD8 compartments existed, and their share was small. Clones from primary vaccination mostly reappeared after the booster (roughly 95% CD4, around 90% CD8).

By 5'RACE template switching, TCR cDNA was produced, with a universal primer site and UMIs added in the process. TCRdb recomputed calls from the 5' RACE reads with MiXCR, one row per CDR3 protein. Here the sample spans 150,000 to 200,000 distinct CDR3 sequences, approximately 10% being singletons. Sequenced material: CD8+ T cells sorted from PBMCs, taken 15 days after the yellow fever booster vaccination. The TCR originated in a man between 18 and 29 years old who received the YFV17D yellow fever vaccine.

CDR3 sequence: CASSQVGQGDTGELFF. For the CDR3, the DNA is TGTGCCAGCAGCCAAGTCGGACAGGGGGACACCGGGGAGCTGTTTTTT. The V gene is TRBV4-2, the J gene TRBJ2-2, with TRBD1 identical over 10 bases. The CDR3 consists of 16 residues. Germline CDR1 and CDR2: LGHNA and YNFKEQ. V trimming: 1 base; J trimming: 3 bases; junction bases outside the gene matches: 2.